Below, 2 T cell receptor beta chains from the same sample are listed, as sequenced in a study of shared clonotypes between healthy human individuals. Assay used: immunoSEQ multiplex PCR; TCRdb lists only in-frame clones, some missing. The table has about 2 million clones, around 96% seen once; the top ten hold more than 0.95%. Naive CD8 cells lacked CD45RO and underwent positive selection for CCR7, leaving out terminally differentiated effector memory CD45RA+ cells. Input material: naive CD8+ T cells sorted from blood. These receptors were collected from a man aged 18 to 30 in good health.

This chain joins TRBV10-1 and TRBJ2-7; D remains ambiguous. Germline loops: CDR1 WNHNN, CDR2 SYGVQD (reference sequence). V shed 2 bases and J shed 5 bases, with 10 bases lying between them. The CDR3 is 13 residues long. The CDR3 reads CASSEPSANEQYF. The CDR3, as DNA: TGCGCCAGCAGTGAGCCCTCCGCGAACGAGCAGTACTTC.

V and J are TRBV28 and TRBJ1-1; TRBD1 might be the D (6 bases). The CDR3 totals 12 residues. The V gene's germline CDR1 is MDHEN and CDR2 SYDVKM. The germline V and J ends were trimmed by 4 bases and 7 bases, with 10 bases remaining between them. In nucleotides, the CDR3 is TGTGCCAGCAGTTGGGACACACTTGAAGCTTTCTTT. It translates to CASSWDTLEAFF.